The rows below give T cell receptor beta chains drawn from one sample of a study of vaccination effects on CD4 cells after COVID-19. These TCRs' antigens remain unknown. Generated by immunoSEQ multiplex PCR, the TCRdb table keeps only in-frame clones and is missing some. The profile shows 40,000 to 50,000 clones, roughly 80% of them singletons. Here the sequenced sample was CD4+ T cells from PBMCs cultured with a peptide pool, taken before COVID-19 vaccination. The receptors come from a human donor who had a prior SARS-CoV-2 infection. Both conserved end residues are part of each CDR3. The order of the fields is J gene, V gene, D gene, clone size, CDR3 DNA, CDR3 protein. A D gene is named only where the DNA matches it firmly. Size values are once, few and many counts, or a class for expanded clones, and some rows have none.

TRBJ2-3	TRBV15	NA	NA	TGTGCCACCAGCAGAGATAGGGCAGAGATCACAGATACGCAGTATTTT	CATSRDRAEITDTQYF
TRBJ1-5	TRBV19	NA	NA	TGTGCCAGTAGTAAGAGGGAAGGGTACTACAATCAGCCCCAGCATTTT	CASSKREGYYNQPQHF
TRBJ1-1	TRBV7-2	NA	NA	TGTGCCAGCAGCTGGGGCAATAGTGGCCATGCTTTCTTT	CASSWGNSGHAFF
TRBJ1-1	TRBV20-1	NA	once	TGCAGTGCCTCAAGCCCCGGAGCAGCTTTCTTT	CSASSPGAAFF
TRBJ1-1	TRBV7-2	NA	NA	TGTGCCAGCAGCTCTTACACTGAAGCTTTCTTT	CASSSYTEAFF
TRBJ1-1	TRBV5-6	NA	once	TGTGCCAGCAGCTTGGCTGGGACGGCAACTCGCATGAACACTGAAGCTTTCTTT	CASSLAGTATRMNTEAFF
TRBJ2-3	TRBV25-1	TRBD2	NA	TGTGCCAGCAGTGAAATCTACGGGGGGAGCACAGATACGCAGTATTTT	CASSEIYGGSTDTQYF
TRBJ1-4	TRBV20-1	NA	NA	TGCAGTGCTAGTCCTCTGCAGGGTCGGGAAAAACTGTTTTTT	CSASPLQGREKLFF
TRBJ2-7	TRBV5-4	NA	NA	TGTGCCAGCAGCTTGGACCCAGGGGGGACAGAAGAGCAGTACTTC	CASSLDPGGTEEQYF
TRBJ2-1	TRBV5-1	TRBD2	NA	TGCGCCAGCAGCTTGGCCCCCGGGACTAGCGGGGGGGCTTACAATGAGCAGTTCTTC	CASSLAPGTSGGAYNEQFF
TRBJ2-1	TRBV18	NA	NA	TGTGCCAGCTCAAAGGGGGTGGACAATGAGCAGTTCTTC	CASSKGVDNEQFF
TRBJ1-4	TRBV6-5	NA	NA	TGTGCCAGTGGAGCAACTAATGAAAAACTGTTTTTT	CASGATNEKLFF
TRBJ2-1	TRBV5-6	NA	few	TGTGCCAGCAGCTGGCCCATTGACAACATAACGCCCAATGAGCAGTTCTTC	CASSWPIDNITPNEQFF
TRBJ2-7	TRBV7-8	TRBD2	few	TGTGCCAGCAGCTTACGCGGGAGGCCCTACGAGCAGTACTTC	CASSLRGRPYEQYF
TRBJ1-5	TRBV21-1	NA	once	TGTGCCAGCAGCCCTGGAAGCCGCAATCAGCCCCAGCATTTT	CASSPGSRNQPQHF
TRBJ2-2	TRBV11-2	TRBD2	NA	TGTGCCAGCAGCTTAGGGACTAGCCGTTCCGGGGAGCTGTTTTTT	CASSLGTSRSGELFF
TRBJ2-7	TRBV5-1	NA	NA	TGCGCCAGCAGCCTCCGACAGCCGAAGAGCTCCTACGAGCAGTACTTC	CASSLRQPKSSYEQYF
TRBJ1-2	TRBV2	TRBD1	few	TGTGCCAGCAGCGCTACCGGGACAGCAGGCTATGGCTACACCTTC	CASSATGTAGYGYTF
TRBJ2-5	TRBV9	NA	NA	TGTGCCAGCAGCGTAGGGCCCCTCTGGGGGCATGGGACCCAGTACTTC	CASSVGPLWGHGTQYF
TRBJ1-6	TRBV30	NA	NA	TGTGCCTGGAGTGTAAGGGGCGCGGGTTCACCCCTCCACTTT	CAWSVRGAGSPLHF
TRBJ2-7	TRBV3-1/TRBV3-2	NA	NA	TGTGCCAGCAGCCAAGAATTTTACGTTTTCCACCCCTACGAGCAGTACTTC	CASSQEFYVFHPYEQYF
TRBJ1-2	TRBV6-5	NA	NA	TGTGCCAGCAGTTACTTGGGTGGGGGCCAGAATGGCTACACCTTC	CASSYLGGGQNGYTF
TRBJ2-7	TRBV12-5	NA	NA	TGTGCTAGTGGTTTGTTCCATTCAGGCCACGAGCAGTACTTC	CASGLFHSGHEQYF
TRBJ2-7	TRBV6-5	TRBD1	NA	TGTGCCAGCAGTTACTACAGGGGGCTCGCCTACGAGCAGTACTTC	CASSYYRGLAYEQYF
TRBJ2-3	TRBV7-9	NA	NA	TGTGCCAGCAGCTTAGGCAGGGCGAGGTCTGATACGCAGTATTTT	CASSLGRARSDTQYF
TRBJ1-5	TRBV6-5	NA	NA	TGTGCCAGCAGTTCCTCCGGCCCGTATAGCAATCAGCCCCAGCATTTT	CASSSSGPYSNQPQHF
TRBJ2-7	TRBV5-1	TRBD2	NA	TGCGCCAGCAGCTTGGCTCTAGCGGGAACCTACGAGCAGTACTTC	CASSLALAGTYEQYF
TRBJ2-3	TRBV4-1	NA	NA	TGCGCCAGCAGTTCCCAGGGGATAATAGGATACACAGATACGCAGTATTTT	CASSSQGIIGYTDTQYF
TRBJ1-1	TRBV18	NA	NA	TGTGCCAGCTCACGAGTAAGACAATCGAACACTGAAGCTTTCTTT	CASSRVRQSNTEAFF
TRBJ1-1	TRBV6-5	TRBD1	NA	TGTGCCAGTCAGGGGGACACTGAAGCTTTCTTT	CASQGDTEAFF
TRBJ2-3	TRBV14	NA	NA	TGTGCCAGCAGCCAAGGTTTCGTCGGTACGCAGTATTTT	CASSQGFVGTQYF
TRBJ1-2	TRBV5-4	NA	NA	TGTGCCAGCAGCTTGTGGAGCTCTGACGGGTACACCTTC	CASSLWSSDGYTF
TRBJ1-2	TRBV4-1	NA	NA	TGCGCCAGCAGCCAAGGTGGCACCCTTAACTATGGCTACACCTTC	CASSQGGTLNYGYTF
TRBJ2-7	TRBV12-3/TRBV12-4	NA	NA	TGTGCCAGCAGTTTTGCAGGCTACGAGCAGTACTTC	CASSFAGYEQYF
TRBJ2-4	TRBV12-3/TRBV12-4	NA	NA	TGTGCCAGCAGTTTTTCAGGGGACATTCAGTACTTC	CASSFSGDIQYF
TRBJ1-3	TRBV5-5	NA	NA	TGTGCCAGCAGCTCACCAGCCTATCACCCGGGGCGGAACACCATATATTTT	CASSSPAYHPGRNTIYF
TRBJ2-1	TRBV5-8	TRBD1	NA	TGTGCCAGCAGCGCCACAGGGGGCGGAGGGGATGAGCAGTTCTTC	CASSATGGGGDEQFF
TRBJ1-3	TRBV5-8	NA	NA	TGTGCCAGCAGCTTCGATCGGGCCTCTGGAAACACCATATATTTT	CASSFDRASGNTIYF
TRBJ1-1	TRBV30	NA	NA	TGTGCCTGCCTAGGGGGGGCCGGAAAGAACACTGAAGCTTTCTTT	CACLGGAGKNTEAFF
TRBJ2-3	TRBV6-5	NA	NA	TGTGCCAGCGAGACCTGGATGGCAGATACGCAGTATTTT	CASETWMADTQYF
TRBJ1-2	TRBV7-8	NA	few	TGTGCCAGCAGCTCCGATAGACAGTTACTTCATGGCTACACCTTC	CASSSDRQLLHGYTF
TRBJ2-2	TRBV18	NA	NA	TGTGCCAGCTCAGGGGTCAGATCCAACACCGGGGAGCTGTTTTTT	CASSGVRSNTGELFF
TRBJ2-1	TRBV5-4	TRBD2	NA	TGTGCCAGCAGCTACCCTAGCGGGACACGGGACAATGAGCAGTTCTTC	CASSYPSGTRDNEQFF
TRBJ2-3	TRBV7-9	NA	NA	TGTGCCAGCAGCTTAGCGGCTGGGAGTACTAGCACAGATACGCAGTATTTT	CASSLAAGSTSTDTQYF
TRBJ1-5	TRBV6-2/TRBV6-3	TRBD1	NA	TGTGCCAGCAGTTATCCTACAGGGGGCGGATCGAATAGCAATCAGCCCCAGCATTTT	CASSYPTGGGSNSNQPQHF
TRBJ1-2	TRBV6-5	TRBD1	NA	TGTGCCAGCAGTTCGACAGGGGGCCGCCGCTATGGCTACACCTTC	CASSSTGGRRYGYTF
TRBJ2-7	TRBV2	NA	once	TGTGCCAGCAGTGATTTTCCCAGCTCCTACGAGCAGTACTTC	CASSDFPSSYEQYF
TRBJ2-2	TRBV5-1	NA	few	TGCGCCAGCAGCTTGGGGGGAACGAACACCGGGGAGCTGTTTTTT	CASSLGGTNTGELFF
TRBJ1-3	TRBV18	NA	NA	TGTGCCAGCTCAGCAGGGATCCTCTCTGGAAACACCATATATTTT	CASSAGILSGNTIYF
TRBJ2-1	TRBV2	NA	NA	TGTGCCAGCAGTGGGGGTTCGAGTTTTGCCTATGAGCAGTTCTTC	CASSGGSSFAYEQFF
TRBJ2-1	TRBV5-8	NA	NA	TGTGCCAGCAGCTTGGCTGGGGGGAGCTCCTACAATGAGCAGTTCTTC	CASSLAGGSSYNEQFF
TRBJ1-1	TRBV5-1	NA	NA	TGCGCCAGCAGAGTGGGGGAGAACACTGAAGCTTTCTTT	CASRVGENTEAFF
TRBJ2-7	TRBV6-5	NA	NA	TGTGCCAGCAGTAGGAGCGGAACTCGATCCTACGAGCAGTACTTC	CASSRSGTRSYEQYF
TRBJ1-4	TRBV2	TRBD1	NA	TGTGCCAGCCGGGACAGGGTTGAAAAACTGTTTTTT	CASRDRVEKLFF